This is a list of T cell receptor beta chains from one sample in a study of cytomegalovirus exposure and HLA in healthy donors. Profiled with immunoSEQ multiplex PCR; TCRdb holds only in-frame clones, not every one. The sample yields under 200,000 clones, 65% to 70% seen once. Material: PBMCs. The receptors here all came from a woman aged 18-35 years in good health and CMV-seropositive. Each CDR3 is given with its conserved first and last residue. A D gene is named only where the DNA matches it firmly. Only part of the rows carry a size: once, few, many, or a class if the clone is expanded.

j_gene,abundance,v_gene,d_gene,CDR3nt,CDR3aa
TRBJ2-2,NA,TRBV5-1,NA,TGCGCCAGCAGCTTGCCCTTTGCCGGGGAGCTGTTTTTT,CASSLPFAGELFF
TRBJ2-1,NA,TRBV7-6,NA,TGTGCCAGCAGCTTAGGCCACTTCAATGAGCAGTTCTTC,CASSLGHFNEQFF
TRBJ2-3,NA,TRBV7-7,NA,TGTGCTAGCAGCTTTACTATCACAGATACGCAGTATTTT,CASSFTITDTQYF
TRBJ2-7,NA,TRBV27,NA,TGTGCCAGCAGTTTAATGGGACACCGGAGCTCCTACGAGCAGTACTTC,CASSLMGHRSSYEQYF
TRBJ2-5,NA,TRBV5-8,TRBD2,TGTGCCAGCAGGCGTAGCGGGGCCAACCAAGAGACCCAGTACTTC,CASRRSGANQETQYF
TRBJ1-2,NA,TRBV6-6,TRBD1,TGTGCCAGCAGTTACCACAGGGGGGGTTCGGTCGGCTACACCTTC,CASSYHRGGSVGYTF
TRBJ1-1,once,TRBV5-6,NA,TGTGCCAGCAGCTTGGCTACTGAAGCTTTCTTT,CASSLATEAFF
TRBJ2-2,NA,TRBV19,TRBD2,TGTGCCACGTCCTTAGCGGGAGGGCCGTGGGGCACCGGGGAGCTGTTTTTT,CATSLAGGPWGTGELFF
TRBJ2-5,once,TRBV9,TRBD2,TGTGCCAGCAGCGCAGGACTAGCGGGCGATGTAGAGACCCAGTACTTC,CASSAGLAGDVETQYF
TRBJ2-3,NA,TRBV5-1,NA,TGCGCCAGCAATAGGGAGGGGGCAGATACGCAGTATTTT,CASNREGADTQYF
TRBJ2-3,NA,TRBV7-9,NA,TGTGCCAGCAGCTTAGCTGGCGGTAGCACAGATACGCAGTATTTT,CASSLAGGSTDTQYF
TRBJ1-2,NA,TRBV2,TRBD1,TGTGCCGGAGGAAGACAGGGTTTTTATGGCTACACCTTC,CAGGRQGFYGYTF
TRBJ1-2,NA,TRBV7-2,TRBD1,TGTGCCAGCAGCTTAGGGACAGGGTCGAATGGCTACACCTTC,CASSLGTGSNGYTF
TRBJ2-7,NA,TRBV5-1,TRBD1,TGCGCCAGCAGCTTTGACAGGGGCGAGCAGTACTTC,CASSFDRGEQYF
TRBJ2-1,NA,TRBV6-6,TRBD1,TGTGCCAGCAGGGACGGGACAGCTCGCAATGAGCAGTTCTTC,CASRDGTARNEQFF
TRBJ2-7,NA,TRBV13,TRBD1,TGTGCCAGCAGCCCAGGACAGGGCTCCTACGAGCAGTACTTC,CASSPGQGSYEQYF
TRBJ2-1,NA,TRBV2,NA,TGTGCCAGCAGCGAGAGCGGAACCTCCTACAATGAGCAGTTCTTC,CASSESGTSYNEQFF
TRBJ2-7,once,TRBV7-6,TRBD1,TGTGCCAGCAGCTTCGGGACAGCAAAATACGAGCAGTACTTC,CASSFGTAKYEQYF
TRBJ2-1,NA,TRBV11-3,TRBD2,TGTGCCAGCAGCTCCGATAGCGGGGGGGCCGGGGAGCAGTTCTTC,CASSSDSGGAGEQFF
TRBJ1-5,few,TRBV7-9,NA,TGTGCCAGCAGCTTAGGCGGGGATCAGCCCCAGCATTTT,CASSLGGDQPQHF
TRBJ2-1,NA,TRBV30,TRBD2,TGTGCAATTAGCGGGGACTCCTACAATGAGCAGTTCTTC,CAISGDSYNEQFF
TRBJ1-2,once,TRBV27,NA,TGTGCCAGCAGGGGGGCTCGGGTTTCGGTTCATGGCTACACCTTC,CASRGARVSVHGYTF